These 13 T cell receptor beta chains were all obtained from the same sample, sequenced in a study of shared clonotypes between healthy human individuals. Naive CD8 cells lacked CD45RO, underwent positive selection for CCR7 and left out terminally differentiated effector memory CD45RA+ cells. The method was immunoSEQ multiplex PCR; TCRdb's version includes in-frame clones alone and lacks a portion of them. The sample carries 760,000 or so clones, approximately 97% recorded once. Sequencing was carried out using naive CD8+ T cells sorted from blood. Every receptor here comes from a man aged 25 to 40 in good health.

V usage is TRBV5-1 and J usage is TRBJ2-7, with TRBD1 as a possible D gene (6 bases). The CDR3 has 14 residues. Germline V gene data show CDR1 as SGHRS and CDR2 as YFSETQ. Trimming left V 4 bases short and J 2 bases short, with 13 bases between. CDR3 nucleotide sequence: TGCGCCAGCAGCCCGGACAGTTACCCCTACGAGCAGTACTTC. Amino acid sequence: CASSPDSYPYEQYF.

V is TRBV27 and J is TRBJ2-1; tentative D call: TRBD1 (5 bases). Germline CDR1 reads MNHEY; CDR2 reads SMNVEV (reference sequence). This CDR3 is built from 14 residues. Trimming removed 5 bases at V and 2 bases at J, with 10 bases between. The CDR3, as DNA: TGTGCCAGCAGTCACCAGGGCCCCTACAATGAGCAGTTCTTC. It encodes CASSHQGPYNEQFF.

A single count supports this clone. Other DNA variants within this sample encode the same CDR3. This chain links TRBV29-1 with TRBJ1-1; D remains unclear. Per germline, CDR1 SQVTM and CDR2 ANQGSEA. This CDR3 has 11 residues. V was shortened by 5 bases and J by 0 bases, with 4 bases between the two germline ends. The CDR3 here is CSVTVNTEAFF. CDR3 nucleotide sequence: TGCAGCGTTACCGTGAACACTGAAGCTTTCTTT.

The rearrangement links TRBV28 to TRBJ2-2, with TRBD2 identical over 7 bases. The trim removed 3 bases at V and 6 bases at J, leaving 10 bases unmatched. The length of the CDR3 is 16 residues. Germline V gene lookup returns CDR1 MDHEN and CDR2 SYDVKM. CDR3 in DNA: TGTGCCAGCAGTTTTGGAGAAGCGGGGCAACCCGGGGAGCTGTTTTTT. It yields the protein CASSFGEAGQPGELFF.

The chain couples TRBV7-8 to TRBJ2-3; 8 bases are a match to TRBD2. CDR1 is SGHVS and CDR2 is FQNEAQ in the germline V gene. Trimming at V came to 8 bases and at J to 1 base, leaving 5 bases not matched to a gene. The CDR3 totals 14 residues. The CDR3 loop is CASRTTSGTDTQYF. The CDR3 DNA reads TGTGCCAGCCGCACGACTAGCGGCACAGATACGCAGTATTTT.

This chain joins TRBV11-2 and TRBJ2-5; TRBD1 matches 9 bases. The trim removed 4 bases at V and 6 bases at J, leaving 6 bases unmatched. The CDR3 contains 14 residues. Germline V gene lookup returns CDR1 SGHAT and CDR2 FQNNGV. The CDR3 here is CASSSRDRAQTQYF. In DNA form, the CDR3 reads TGTGCCAGCAGCTCCCGGGACAGGGCCCAGACCCAGTACTTC.

The CDR3 DNA reads as TGTGCCAGCAGTTACTCGTTCGTCAGGGGCTACGAGCAGTACTTC. Translated, it gives CASSYSFVRGYEQYF. The chain carries TRBV6-5 and TRBJ2-7; D possibly corresponds to TRBD1 (6 bases). The V gene's germline CDR1 is MNHEY and CDR2 SVGAGI. The CDR3 runs to 15 residues. Trimming stripped 0 bases from V and 3 bases from J, with 12 bases between.

The J gene is TRBJ2-3, the V gene TRBV28; D is tentatively TRBD1 or TRBD2 (5 bases each). CDR1 MDHEN and CDR2 SYDVKM come from the germline V gene. The CDR3 totals 17 residues. V gave up 5 bases and J gave up 3 bases, with 21 bases separating them. CDR3 bases: TGTGCCAGCAGTCCAGCTGTTTGGGGGAAGGGGACAGATACGCAGTATTTT. This encodes CASSPAVWGKGTDTQYF.

This clone was counted a single time. The rearrangement links TRBV28 to TRBJ2-7; TRBD1 matches at 9 bases. CDR3 length: 16 residues. Germline CDR1 is MDHEN and CDR2 is SYDVKM. V shed 3 bases, J shed 6 bases, and the junction held 12 bases outside the gene matches. The CDR3, as DNA: TGTGCCAGCAGTTTCCGTACAGGGGGCGCAAGAAGCGAGCAGTACTTC. Amino acids: CASSFRTGGARSEQYF. Complete variable domain (other parts from reference TRBV28 and TRBJ2-7): DVKVTQSSRYLVKRTGEKVFLECVQDMDHENMFWYRQDPGLGLRLIYFSYDVKMKEKGDIPEGYSVSREKKERFSLILESASTNQTSMYLCASSFRTGGARSEQYFGPGTRLTVT.

The chain employs TRBV29-1 and TRBJ1-5; 7 positions agree with TRBD1. CDR1 is SQVTM, CDR2 ANQGSEA, per germline. The trim removed 0 bases at V and 11 bases at J, leaving 7 bases unmatched. The CDR3 length is 13 residues. The CDR3 loop reads CSVEDGQEGAQHF. CDR3 coding DNA: TGCAGCGTTGAAGACGGACAGGAAGGGGCCCAGCATTTT.

The chain recombines TRBV5-6 with TRBJ2-7; perhaps TRBD1 as D (6 bases). The CDR3 covers 11 residues. The ends were cut back, 7 bases at V and 2 bases at J, with 7 bases in the middle. Germline V gene lookup returns CDR1 SGHDT and CDR2 YYEEEE. In nucleotides, the CDR3 is TGTGCCAGCGGACAGACCTACGAGCAGTACTTC. Translated: CASGQTYEQYF.

CDR3 coding DNA: TGTGCCAGCAGCTTAGACCCGGGGGGATTTTATGGCTACACCTTC. It encodes CASSLDPGGFYGYTF. The V call is TRBV11-2, the J call TRBJ1-2; possibly TRBD1 for D (5 bases). CDR1 is SGHAT and CDR2 is FQNNGV in the germline V gene. The CDR3 is 15 residues long. V dropped 0 bases and J dropped 5 bases, with 13 bases sitting between them.

This chain joins TRBV15 and TRBJ1-1; perhaps TRBD1 as D (5 bases). CDR1 is LNHNV, CDR2 YYDKDF, per germline (reference sequence). V dropped 3 bases and J dropped 2 bases, with 13 bases sitting between them. This CDR3 contains 15 residues. As DNA, the CDR3 is TGTGCCACCAGCAGGATCAGGGAAGGAAACACTGAAGCTTTCTTT. Translating it yields CATSRIREGNTEAFF.